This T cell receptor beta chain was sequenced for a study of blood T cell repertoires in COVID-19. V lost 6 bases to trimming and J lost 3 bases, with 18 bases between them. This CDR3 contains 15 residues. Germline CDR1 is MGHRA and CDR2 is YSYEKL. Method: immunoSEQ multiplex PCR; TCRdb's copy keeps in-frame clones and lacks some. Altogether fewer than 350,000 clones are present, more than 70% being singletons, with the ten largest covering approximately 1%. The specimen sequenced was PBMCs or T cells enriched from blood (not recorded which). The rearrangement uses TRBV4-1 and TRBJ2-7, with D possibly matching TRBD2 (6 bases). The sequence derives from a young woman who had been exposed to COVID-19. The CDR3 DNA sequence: TGCGCCAGCAGGGCGGGACTTTCCTGGGTCTACGAGCAGTACTTC. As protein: CASRAGLSWVYEQYF.